A single sample is the source of the 26 T cell receptor beta chains below, sequenced in a study of T cell responses to AZD1222 COVID-19 vaccine. Sequencing was performed with immunoSEQ multiplex PCR; in TCRdb, only in-frame clones are kept and a portion is missing. The table shows 120,000 or so clones, with under 95% occurring only once. This material consisted of peripheral blood, taken on day 0 of AZD1222 vaccination. These receptors came from an adult in good health.

The rearrangement uses TRBV10-3 and TRBJ2-1; a weak D match, TRBD2 (5 bases). The germline V gene encodes CDR1 ENHRY and CDR2 SYGVKD. This CDR3 region has 12 residues. V lost 3 bases and J 16 bases, leaving 16 bases between the germline ends. The CDR3 here is CAISDNSGIPFF. The DNA for the CDR3 is TGTGCCATCAGTGACAATTCCGGGATCCCCTTCTTC.

This CDR3 is CASVQRVGTYNEQFF. CDR3 bases: TGTGCCAGCGTCCAGCGGGTGGGAACCTACAATGAGCAGTTCTTC. V and J are TRBV11-1 and TRBJ2-1; TRBD2 is a possible D gene (6 bases). Trimming left V 8 bases short and J 2 bases short, with 16 bases between. The CDR3 extends over 15 amino acids. In germline, CDR1 is SGHAT, CDR2 FQDESV (reference sequence).

The rearrangement links TRBV7-9 to TRBJ2-2; TRBD1 agrees at 10 bases. The germline V gene encodes CDR1 SEHNR and CDR2 FQNEAQ (reference sequence). This CDR3 region has 15 residues. With V trimmed by 6 bases and J by 7 bases, 8 bases remained unmatched. The CDR3 here is CASSSGTGVVGELFF. CDR3 DNA sequence: TGTGCCAGCAGTTCCGGGACAGGGGTTGTCGGGGAGCTGTTTTTT.

The chain couples TRBV7-9 to TRBJ1-2; D ambiguous. The CDR3 runs to 14 residues. Germline V gives CDR1 SEHNR, CDR2 FQNEAQ (reference sequence). The ends were cut back, 2 bases at V and 3 bases at J, with 10 bases in the middle. The CDR3 bases are TGTGCCAGCAGCTTACTGGACGCAGACTATGGCTACACCTTC. It translates to CASSLLDADYGYTF.

The CDR3 coding sequence is TGTGCCAGCAGTTACTCGGGAGCGGGGGTATACGAGCAGTACTTC. This translates into CASSYSGAGVYEQYF. J is TRBJ2-7 and V is TRBV6-5; TRBD2 agrees at 8 bases. The CDR3 contains 15 residues. V trimming: 0 bases; J trimming: 4 bases; junction bases outside the gene matches: 5. Germline CDR1 is MNHEY and CDR2 is SVGAGI.

The rearrangement joins TRBV19 to TRBJ2-7; TRBD1 matches 7 bases. This CDR3 comprises 15 residues. The V gene's germline CDR1 is LNHDA and CDR2 SQIVND (reference sequence). V lost 5 bases to trimming and J lost 4 bases; unmatched junction nucleotides: 11. As DNA, the CDR3 is TGTGCCAGTAGTCCTAGGGGACAGAATCCTTACGAGCAGTACTTC. Protein product: CASSPRGQNPYEQYF.

The CDR3 is CASSFGLAGRGEQYF. The CDR3 bases are TGTGCCAGCAGTTTTGGACTAGCGGGGAGGGGCGAGCAGTACTTC. The J gene is TRBJ2-7, the V gene TRBV6-6; 12 bases agree with TRBD2. The J segment lost 6 bases and the V segment lost 4 bases, leaving 7 bases of the junction unmatched. The CDR3 sequence is 15 residues long. The germline V gene has CDR1 MNHNY and CDR2 SVGAGI (reference sequence).

This rearrangement joins TRBV11-2 to TRBJ2-7; 9 nucleotides match TRBD1. Germline lookup yields CDR1 SGHAT and CDR2 FQNNGV. CDR3 length equals 15 residues. The junction had 6 bases not matched to a gene; V was cut back by 5 bases and J by 1 base. CDR3 in DNA: TGTGCCAGCAGCCCCCGGGACAGGGCATCCTACGAGCAGTACTTC. Translated, it gives CASSPRDRASYEQYF.

This chain links TRBV6-2 or TRBV6-3 with TRBJ1-6, with D unclear. Germline V gives CDR1 MNHEY, CDR2 SVGEGT. The V and J ends lost 7 bases and 3 bases respectively, with 13 bases between them. This CDR3 comprises 15 residues. CDR3 sequence (DNA): TGTGCCAGCACCCCCGACGGGGTCTATAATTCACCCCTCCACTTT. Its translation: CASTPDGVYNSPLHF.

The chain uses TRBV7-8 and TRBJ2-5; tentative D call: TRBD2 (6 bases). CDR1 and CDR2 (germline): SGHVS, FQNEAQ. This CDR3 has 19 amino acids. Between the trimmed V and J ends, which lost 0 bases and 2 bases, there was a span of 22 bases. In DNA form, the CDR3 reads TGTGCCAGCAGCTTAGCCCCCCGGGGGACCTATATAGGGCAAGAGACCCAGTACTTC. The encoded protein is CASSLAPRGTYIGQETQYF.

The V and J genes are TRBV19 and TRBJ2-1; D is possibly TRBD1 (6 bases). The CDR3 loop spans 15 amino acids. The V gene's germline CDR1 is LNHDA and CDR2 SQIVND (reference sequence). V was clipped by 6 bases and J by 6 bases, with 18 bases between them. CDR3 protein: CASRDRDTNFNEQFF. The CDR3 nucleotides are TGTGCCAGTAGAGACCGGGACACAAATTTCAATGAGCAGTTCTTC.

Only one count was recorded for this clone. The CDR3 spells CASSPRGYYGYTF. The CDR3 DNA reads as TGTGCCAGCAGCCCTCGGGGGTACTATGGCTACACCTTC. V usage is TRBV9 and J usage is TRBJ1-2; the D gene is possibly TRBD1 (5 bases). The CDR3 loop spans 13 amino acids. Germline V gene lookup returns CDR1 SGDLS and CDR2 YYNGEE. V lost 4 bases and J 3 bases, leaving 10 bases between the germline ends. The full variable domain, completed using reference TRBV9 and TRBJ1-2, is DSGVTQTPKHLITATGQRVTLRCSPRSGDLSVYWYQQSLDQGLQFLIQYYNGEERAKGNILERFSAQQFPDLHSELNLSSLELGDSALYFCASSPRGYYGYTFGSGTRLTVV.

The chain links TRBV6-1 to TRBJ1-6; weak D call: TRBD1 (5 bases). The CDR3 totals 18 residues. Deletions cut 1 base from V and 4 bases from J, with 17 bases between. Germline V gene data show CDR1 as MNHNS and CDR2 as SASEGT. CDR3 sequence reads: CASSEVLRSGAYNSPLHF. CDR3 sequence (DNA): TGTGCCAGCAGTGAAGTTCTCCGATCCGGGGCGTATAATTCACCCCTCCACTTT.

Concerning this clone itself: The sample holds other DNA sequences that translate to the same CDR3. The genes are TRBV3-1 (or the pseudogene TRBV3-2) and TRBJ1-5; possible D gene TRBD1, 5 bases. Trimming took off 3 bases at V and 4 bases at J, with 10 bases between the two ends. This CDR3 spans 14 amino acids. CDR1 is LGHDT and CDR2 is YNNKEL in the germline V gene (reference sequence). The CDR3 sequence: CASSQGGGNQPQHF. DNA for the CDR3: TGTGCCAGCAGCCAGGGGGGGGGTAATCAGCCCCAGCATTTT.

V gene TRBV19 combines with J gene TRBJ1-3; D ambiguous. The germline V and J ends were trimmed by 1 base and 6 bases, with 16 bases remaining between them. The CDR3 totals 16 residues. CDR1 is LNHDA and CDR2 is SQIVND in the germline V gene (reference sequence). This CDR3 reads CASSIVTRVRINTIYF. The CDR3 nucleotides read TGTGCCAGTAGTATAGTTACCCGGGTCCGAATAAACACCATATATTTT.

The rearrangement links TRBV21-1 to TRBJ2-2; the D call TRBD1 from the table was never checked on the DNA. TRBV21-1 represents a pseudogene. This CDR3 comprises 15 residues. CDR3 coding DNA: TGTGCCAGCAGCGGAGGGACAGGGGGCACCGGGGAGCTGTTTTTT. Amino acid sequence: CASSGGTGGTGELFF.

V and J are TRBV29-1 and TRBJ1-4, with a possible D match to TRBD1 (5 bases). The CDR3 runs 14 residues. CDR1 is SQVTM, CDR2 ANQGSEA, per germline. V dropped 6 bases and J dropped 3 bases, with 14 bases sitting between them. For the CDR3, the DNA is TGCAGCGTCGCTGGGACGGCCTCTAATGAAAAACTGTTTTTT. This codes for CSVAGTASNEKLFF.

This chain links TRBV4-1 with TRBJ1-5; D not certain. CDR3 size: 15 residues. Germline V gene sequence: CDR1 MGHRA, CDR2 YSYEKL. Trimming pared 3 bases from V and 0 bases from J, leaving 9 bases between. CDR3 bases: TGCGCCAGCAGCCAGAACGACAATAGCAATCAGCCCCAGCATTTT. It specifies CASSQNDNSNQPQHF.

In DNA form, the CDR3 reads TGTGCCAGTAGACTGGGGGCCTCAAGTGGCAATCAGCCCCAGCATTTT. This sequence encodes CASRLGASSGNQPQHF. The chain links TRBV19 to TRBJ1-5; the D gene is possibly TRBD1 (6 bases). The CDR3 contains 16 residues. Germline V gene sequence: CDR1 LNHDA, CDR2 SQIVND (reference sequence). V lost 6 bases and J 2 bases, leaving 17 bases between the germline ends.

This clone showed up just a few times. This sequence joins TRBV14 and TRBJ1-2; D is perhaps TRBD1 (5 bases). The CDR3 is 15 residues long. V lost 3 bases, J lost 7 bases, and 18 bases lay in between. The germline CDR1 and CDR2 sequences are SGHDN and FVKESK. CDR3 in DNA: TGTGCCAGCAGCCAGAGTCTCGGACAAGCTCTTGGCTACACCTTC. It yields the protein CASSQSLGQALGYTF.

This chain uses TRBV27 with TRBJ1-5, with TRBD1 identical over 11 bases. The CDR3 spans 16 residues. Per the germline V gene, CDR1 is MNHEY and CDR2 is SMNVEV (reference sequence). The V segment lost 5 bases and the J segment 1 base; nucleotides outside the gene matches: 4. In nucleotides, the CDR3 is TGTGCCAGCAGTCCCTGGGACAGGGGGAGCAATCAGCCCCAGCATTTT. Its translation is CASSPWDRGSNQPQHF.

The rearrangement links TRBV28 to TRBJ1-2; no definite D call. CDR3 size: 15 residues. Germline loops: CDR1 MDHEN, CDR2 SYDVKM. V lost 4 bases and J lost 0, with 12 bases in between. The CDR3 nucleotides are TGTGCCAGCAGTTGGACGGACCGAGCTAACTATGGCTACACCTTC. The encoded protein is CASSWTDRANYGYTF.

This clone showed up just once. CDR3 amino acids: CASSLEQHNSPLHF. The CDR3 DNA reads TGTGCCAGCAGCTTGGAACAGCATAATTCACCCCTCCACTTT. This chain connects TRBV5-4 to TRBJ1-6; D ambiguous. CDR1 SGHNT and CDR2 YYREEE come from the germline V gene (reference sequence). The CDR3 contains 14 residues. Trimming left V 0 bases short and J 5 bases short, with 6 bases between.

The V call is TRBV5-8, the J call TRBJ1-5, with a tentative D call TRBD1 (5 bases). The V gene lost 0 bases and the J gene lost 0 bases, with 7 bases spanning the gap. Germline lookup yields CDR1 SGHTS and CDR2 YDEGEE. CDR3 length equals 15 residues. CDR3 sequence reads: CASSLGTLSNQPQHF. The CDR3 nucleotides are TGTGCCAGCAGCTTGGGGACACTTAGCAATCAGCCCCAGCATTTT.

The J gene is TRBJ1-6, the V gene TRBV30; the match to TRBD1 covers 9 bases. Germline trimming cut 5 bases from V and 9 bases from J; bases unmatched to any gene: 11. Germline V CDR1 and CDR2: GTSNPN, SVGIG (reference sequence). The CDR3 sequence is 15 residues long. CDR3 in DNA: TGTGCCTGGGCAACAGGGGGCTTTTTGTCTTCACCCCTCCACTTT. As protein: CAWATGGFLSSPLHF.

The chain has TRBV25-1 and TRBJ1-2, with 11 positions matching TRBD1. The CDR3 runs to 13 residues. Germline-derived CDR1 and CDR2 are MGHDK and SYGVNS. V was clipped by 2 bases and J by 8 bases; unmatched bases: 1. The CDR3 DNA sequence: TGTGCCAGCAGTGAAAGGACAGGGGGCGGCTACACCTTC. Translation gives CASSERTGGGYTF.